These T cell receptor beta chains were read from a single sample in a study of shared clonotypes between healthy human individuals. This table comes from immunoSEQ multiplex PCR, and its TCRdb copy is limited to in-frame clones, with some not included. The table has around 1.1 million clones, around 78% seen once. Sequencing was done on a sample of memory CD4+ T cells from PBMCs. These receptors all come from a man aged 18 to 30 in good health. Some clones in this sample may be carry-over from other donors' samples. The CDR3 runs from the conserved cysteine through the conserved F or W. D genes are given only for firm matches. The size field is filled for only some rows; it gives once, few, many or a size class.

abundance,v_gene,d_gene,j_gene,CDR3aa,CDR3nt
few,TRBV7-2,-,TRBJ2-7,CASSWVGASYEQYF,TGTGCCAGCAGCTGGGTTGGAGCCTCCTACGAGCAGTACTTC
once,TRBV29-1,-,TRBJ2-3,CSVASGGLRDTQYF,TGCAGCGTCGCAAGTGGGGGGTTACGGGATACGCAGTATTTT
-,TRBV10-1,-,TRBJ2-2,CASRTGRGTGELFF,TGCGCCAGTAGGACAGGGAGGGGCACCGGGGAGCTGTTTTTT
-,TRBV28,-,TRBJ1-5,CASSLSRGGQPQHF,TGTGCCAGCAGTTTATCCAGGGGTGGTCAGCCCCAGCATTTT
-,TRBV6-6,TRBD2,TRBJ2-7,CASSSGGRYEQYF,TGTGCCAGCAGTAGCGGGGGCCGCTACGAGCAGTACTTC
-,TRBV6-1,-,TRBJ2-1,CASSEARGTEQFF,TGTGCCAGCAGTGAAGCCCGGGGAACTGAGCAGTTCTTC
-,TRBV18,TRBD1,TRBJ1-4,CASSPSGGGEKLFF,TGTGCCAGCTCACCCTCAGGGGGAGGGGAAAAACTGTTTTTT
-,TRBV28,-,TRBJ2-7,CASSSPWGEQYF,TGTGCCAGCAGTTCACCGTGGGGCGAGCAGTACTTC
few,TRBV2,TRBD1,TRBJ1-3,CASRGTGPGNTIYF,TGTGCCAGCAGGGGGACAGGGCCTGGAAACACCATATATTTT
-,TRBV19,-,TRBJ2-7,CASSRLADYEQYF,TGTGCCAGTAGTCGGTTAGCAGATTACGAGCAGTACTTC
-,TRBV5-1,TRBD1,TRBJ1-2,CASSPGQGDYGYTF,TGCGCCAGCAGCCCGGGACAGGGGGACTATGGCTACACCTTC
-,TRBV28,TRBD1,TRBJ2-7,CASSHNRGLRFYEQYF,TGTGCCAGCAGTCATAACAGGGGATTAAGGTTCTACGAGCAGTACTTC
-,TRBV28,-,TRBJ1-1,CASSTKGILNTEAFF,TGTGCCAGCAGTACAAAGGGGATTTTGAACACTGAAGCTTTCTTT
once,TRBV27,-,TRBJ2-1,CASSLQDGNNEQFF,TGTGCCAGCAGTTTACAGGACGGAAACAATGAGCAGTTCTTC
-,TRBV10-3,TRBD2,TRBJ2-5,CAISWGTSGRVSQETQYF,TGTGCCATCAGTTGGGGGACTAGCGGGAGGGTAAGCCAAGAGACCCAGTACTTC
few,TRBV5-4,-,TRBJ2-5,CASSLRTNHQETQYF,TGTGCCAGCAGCTTGCGGACTAATCATCAAGAGACCCAGTACTTC
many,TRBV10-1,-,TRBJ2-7,CARTGGLSSYEQYF,TGCGCCAGAACTGGCGGTCTCAGCTCCTACGAGCAGTACTTC
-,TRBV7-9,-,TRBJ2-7,CASSAQGGPPGEQYF,TGTGCCAGCAGCGCCCAGGGGGGTCCCCCGGGAGAGCAGTACTTC
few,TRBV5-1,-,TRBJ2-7,CASSLAGIGSEQYF,TGCGCCAGCAGCTTGGCAGGGATTGGGTCCGAGCAGTACTTC
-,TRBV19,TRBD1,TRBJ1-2,CAKQTGVGYGYTF,TGTGCCAAACAGACAGGGGTGGGCTATGGCTACACCTTC
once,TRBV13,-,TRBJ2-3,CASSLDRERDTQYF,TGTGCCAGCAGCCTGGACAGAGAGAGAGATACGCAGTATTTT
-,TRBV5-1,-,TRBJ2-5,CASSSTPQETQYF,TGCGCCAGCAGTTCGACCCCGCAAGAGACCCAGTACTTC
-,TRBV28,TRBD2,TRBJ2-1,CASRTGTSYNEQFF,TGTGCCAGCAGAACCGGGACTAGCTACAATGAGCAGTTCTTC
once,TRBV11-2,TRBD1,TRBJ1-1,CASSFGQGDTEAFF,TGTGCCAGCAGCTTTGGACAGGGGGACACTGAAGCTTTCTTT
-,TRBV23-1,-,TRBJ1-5,CASSQSQRWQSSNQPQHF,TGCGCCAGCAGTCAATCCCAACGTTGGCAGTCCAGCAATCAGCCCCAGCATTTT
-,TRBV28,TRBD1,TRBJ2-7,CASSLSAGGVNEQYF,TGTGCCAGCAGTTTAAGCGCAGGGGGAGTGAACGAGCAGTACTTC
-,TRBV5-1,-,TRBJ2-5,CASSRWSVEETQYF,TGCGCCAGCAGCAGGTGGTCCGTAGAAGAGACCCAGTACTTC
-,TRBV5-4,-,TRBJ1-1,CASSLPGAGGTEAFF,TGTGCCAGCAGCTTGCCAGGGGCGGGAGGGACTGAAGCTTTCTTT
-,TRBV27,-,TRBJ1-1,CASSLFDGGTEAFF,TGTGCCAGCAGTTTATTCGACGGGGGGACTGAAGCTTTCTTT
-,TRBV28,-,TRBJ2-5,CASSLKPGPLQTQYF,TGTGCCAGCAGTTTAAAACCGGGACCGCTCCAGACCCAGTACTTC
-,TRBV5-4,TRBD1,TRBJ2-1,CASSASPGTGPTYEQFF,TGTGCCAGCAGCGCGTCTCCGGGGACAGGGCCGACGTATGAGCAGTTCTTC
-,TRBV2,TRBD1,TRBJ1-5,CASSEATGRSNQPQHF,TGTGCCAGCAGTGAAGCGACAGGGAGGAGCAATCAGCCCCAGCATTTT
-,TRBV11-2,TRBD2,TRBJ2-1,CASSLVSGPIF,TGTGCCAGCAGCTTAGTTAGCGGGCCCATCTTC
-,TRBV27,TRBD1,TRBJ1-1,CASGTGRENTEAFF,TGTGCCAGCGGGACAGGGAGGGAGAACACTGAAGCTTTCTTT
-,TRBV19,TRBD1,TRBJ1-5,CASQPGFRGYSNQPQHF,TGTGCCAGTCAACCGGGCTTCAGGGGGTATAGCAATCAGCCCCAGCATTTT
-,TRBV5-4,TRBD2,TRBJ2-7,CASSLGLAGSYEQYF,TGTGCCAGCAGCTTGGGTCTAGCGGGTTCCTACGAGCAGTACTTC
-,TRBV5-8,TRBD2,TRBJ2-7,CASTRLAGGDEQYF,TGTGCCAGCACCAGACTAGCGGGAGGCGACGAGCAGTACTTC
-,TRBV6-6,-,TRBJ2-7,CASSYSTYEQYF,TGTGCCAGCAGTTACTCTACCTACGAGCAGTACTTC
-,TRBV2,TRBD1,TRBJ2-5,CASSLGPGQGETQYF,TGTGCCAGCAGTCTTGGCCCGGGACAGGGAGAGACCCAGTACTTC
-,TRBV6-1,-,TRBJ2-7,CASSRHGSRYEQYF,TGTGCCAGCAGCCGACACGGGAGCCGCTACGAGCAGTACTTC